Below, 12 T cell receptor beta chains from the same sample are listed, as sequenced in a study of T cells in Graves' hyperthyroidism and ophthalmopathy. Using RNA transcripts as the source, TCR beta CDR3 regions were amplified. First-round RT-PCR with HTBI primers amplified the TCR CDR3 region. TCRdb re-called the multiplex PCR reads with MiXCR, one entry per CDR3 protein. The table lists hundreds of thousands of distinct CDR3 sequences, approximately 15% of them singletons. Sequencing input: blood. Receptors originate from a woman in her thirties with Graves' hyperthyroidism that later progressed to Graves' ophthalmopathy.

This clonotype was counted many times. J is TRBJ1-2 and V is TRBV2; no clear D. This CDR3 spans 16 amino acids. From germline, CDR1 is SNHLY and CDR2 FYNNEI. The V end was cut by 0 bases, the J end by 6 bases, with 17 bases between. CDR3 bases: TGTGCCAGCAGTGAAGCCCACAACCCGAGTTTAGATGGCTACACCTTC. It encodes CASSEAHNPSLDGYTF.

On this clonotype: A much larger clone is a single base away; this may be a read error. The V gene is TRBV7-8, the J gene TRBJ1-3, with no clear D. This CDR3 is 16 amino acids long. Germline lookup yields CDR1 SGHVS and CDR2 FQNEAQ. The CDR3 here is CASSARYPLSGNTISF. The DNA for the CDR3 is TGTGCCAGCAGCGCCAGATACCCCCTCTCTGGAAACACCATATCTTTT. Filled out from reference TRBV7-8 and TRBJ1-3, the complete variable domain reads GAGVSQSPRYKVAKRGQDVALRCDPISGHVSLFWYQQALGQGPEFLTYFQNEAQLDKSGLPSDRFFAERPEGSVSTLKIQRTQQEDSAVYLCASSARYPLSGNTISFGEGSWLTVV.

This clonotype was counted between two and nine times. The J gene is TRBJ1-4, the V gene TRBV19, with TRBD1 as a possible D gene (6 bases). This CDR3 spans 15 amino acids. Trimming cost V 3 bases and J 8 bases, with 16 bases left between them. Germline V gene lookup returns CDR1 LNHDA and CDR2 SQIVND (reference sequence). CDR3 sequence: CASSMNQGLGEKLFF. The CDR3 region has the DNA TGTGCCAGTAGTATGAATCAGGGGCTTGGCGAAAAACTGTTTTTT.

The genes are TRBV14 and TRBJ1-1; D unclear. Germline lookup yields CDR1 SGHDN and CDR2 FVKESK. The CDR3 spans 15 residues. Trimming took off 1 base at V and 1 base at J, with 10 bases between the two ends. DNA of the CDR3: TGTGCCAGCAGCCAAGGAAACCTATGGAACACTGAAGCTTTCTTT. This sequence encodes CASSQGNLWNTEAFF.

This clonotype was seen ten or more times. The chain is built from TRBV11-2 and TRBJ1-1, with TRBD1 matching 7 bases. Germline V gene data show CDR1 as SGHAT and CDR2 as FQNNGV. The CDR3 extends over 15 amino acids. The trim removed 1 base at V and 0 bases at J, leaving 2 bases unmatched. For the CDR3, the DNA is TGTGCCAGCAGCTTAGCGGGACAGATGAACACTGAAGCTTTCTTT. Its protein is CASSLAGQMNTEAFF.

This clonotype showed up many times. The chain employs TRBV28 and TRBJ1-1; a weak D match, TRBD1 (6 bases). V was pared by 7 bases and J by 1 base, with 10 bases between. The CDR3 extends over 13 amino acids. Per germline, CDR1 MDHEN and CDR2 SYDVKM. CDR3 region: CASTPTGNTEAFF. In DNA form, the CDR3 reads TGTGCCAGCACCCCGACAGGGAACACTGAAGCTTTCTTT.

This clonotype was counted at least ten times. The chain carries TRBV6-2 or TRBV6-3 and TRBJ1-2; 8 bases align to TRBD1. The CDR3 runs to 14 residues. CDR1 and CDR2 from the germline V gene are MNHEY and SVGEGT. After removal of 6 bases from V and 8 bases from J, the junction contained 11 bases not matched to a gene. The CDR3 DNA reads as TGTGCCAGCAGCTCGACAGGGGTGCCAGGCGGCTACACCTTC. Its protein product is CASSSTGVPGGYTF.

This clonotype was counted many times. The chain combines TRBV2 with TRBJ1-1; TRBD1 agrees at 10 bases. J was trimmed by 2 bases and V by 6 bases; bases with no gene match: 9. Germline V gives CDR1 SNHLY, CDR2 FYNNEI. There are 16 residues in the CDR3. The CDR3 sequence: CASRGRQGAGNTEAFF. CDR3 DNA: TGTGCCAGCAGGGGTAGACAGGGGGCGGGTAACACTGAAGCTTTCTTT.

This clonotype was seen more than once but under ten times. V usage is TRBV9 and J usage is TRBJ2-2; 11 bases map to TRBD2. With V trimmed by 0 bases and J by 3 bases, 7 bases remained unmatched. The CDR3 runs 18 residues. Germline V gene data show CDR1 as SGDLS and CDR2 as YYNGEE. CDR3 sequence reads: CASSVEGGGLADTGELFF. The CDR3 DNA follows: TGTGCCAGCAGCGTAGAGGGGGGGGGACTAGCGGACACCGGGGAGCTGTTTTTT.

This clonotype appeared many times. The rearrangement uses TRBV28 and TRBJ2-5, with D possibly called TRBD1 or TRBD2 (6 bases each). Trimming took off 3 bases at V and 3 bases at J, with 14 bases between the two ends. Germline V gene data show CDR1 as MDHEN and CDR2 as SYDVKM. CDR3 length: 15 residues. The DNA for the CDR3 is TGTGCCAGCAGTTTGGGGGGCCTTAATAAAGAGACCCAGTACTTC. Its translation is CASSLGGLNKETQYF.

This clonotype was observed at least ten times. The J gene is TRBJ1-1, the V gene TRBV5-1; 7 nucleotides line up with TRBD1. The length of the CDR3 is 19 residues. V lost 0 bases and J lost 4; bases outside the gene matches: 18. From germline, CDR1 is SGHRS and CDR2 YFSETQ. In DNA, the CDR3 is TGCGCCAGCAGCTTGGTCCCCTATTTAGCGGGACAGTTGGGCACTGAAGCTTTCTTT. It specifies CASSLVPYLAGQLGTEAFF. Filled out from reference TRBV5-1 and TRBJ1-1, the complete variable domain reads KAGVTQTPRYLIKTRGQQVTLSCSPISGHRSVSWYQQTPGQGLQFLFEYFSETQRNKGNFPGRFSGRQFSNSRSEMNVSTLELGDSALYLCASSLVPYLAGQLGTEAFFGQGTRLTVV.

Many counts were recorded for this clonotype. The chain joins TRBV12-3 or TRBV12-4 to TRBJ2-7; 8 bases match TRBD1. V was clipped by 6 bases and J by 3 bases; unmatched bases: 7. The CDR3 is 14 amino acids. The CDR3 sequence: CASRPTGASYEQYF. The CDR3 coding sequence is TGTGCCAGCAGGCCGACAGGGGCAAGCTACGAGCAGTACTTC.